This entry features one T cell receptor (beta chain) sequence. Germline and junction disagree at one end, which may indicate a read error. These data belong to a study of breast tumors, draining lymph nodes, adjacent tissues. Samples came from axillary lymph nodes draining the breast cancer. TCRdb fed the multiplex PCR reads into MiXCR, producing one record per CDR3 protein. The table includes about 180,000 distinct CDR3 sequences, around 35% detected once. The sample was axillary lymph node tissue. This clonotype originated in a female donor with breast cancer. Some clones in this sample may be carry-over from other donors' samples.

The CDR3 sequence is CTSSRQQGRSPPLHF. CDR3 sequence (DNA): TGTACCAGCAGCCGCCAACAGGGGAGAAGTCCACCCCTCCACTTT. This chain joins TRBV7-9 and TRBJ1-6; 7 bases map to TRBD1. There are 15 residues in the CDR3. Per germline, CDR1 SEHNR and CDR2 FQNEAQ (reference sequence). The variable domain in full, completed from reference TRBV7-9 and TRBJ1-6, reads DTGVSQNPRHKITKRGQNVTFRCDPISEHNRLYWYRQTLGQGPEFLTYFQNEAQLEKSRLLSDRFSAERPKGSFSTLEIQRTEQGDSAMYLCTSSRQQGRSPPLHFGNGTRLTVT.